This T cell receptor (beta chain) was observed in a study of stem cell transplantation in POMP-related autoinflammatory disease. Study-wide context: Hypothesis: faulty thymoproteasomes impair CD8+ T-cell selection, skewing TRB repertoires.

Repertoires were generated with immunoSEQ multiplex PCR, while TCRdb's copy carries only in-frame clones and drops some. The table includes 25,000 to 40,000 clones, 85% to 90% detected once. PRAID featured immunodeficiency plus autoinflammation. General study results and limits: A trend toward lower repertoire diversity and greater clonality appeared in every analyzed T-cell subset of PRAID patients. Fewer unique TRB V-J gene pairings were identified in patients with PRAID.

On this clone: Its antigen is undetermined.

Sequencing was performed on CD4+ T cells from PBMCs, taken before stem cell transplantation. The clonotype was recovered from a human donor with POMP-related autoinflammation and immune dysregulation (PRAID).

In nucleotides, the CDR3 is TGTGCCACCAGCAGAGGGGCCCAATTGAACACTGAAGCTTTCTTT. Translation: CATSRGAQLNTEAFF. The rearrangement joins TRBV15 to TRBJ1-1, with no clear D. CDR3 size: 15 residues. V was cut by 1 base and J by 0 bases, with 9 bases left in between. Germline V lookup: CDR1 LNHNV, CDR2 YYDKDF (reference sequence).